These T cell receptor beta chains were read from a single sample in a study of cytomegalovirus exposure and HLA in healthy donors. The method was immunoSEQ multiplex PCR; TCRdb's version includes in-frame clones alone and lacks a portion of them. The data show around 170,000 clones, 80% seen once. The sample was PBMCs. The receptor source for this set is a man in his forties or fifties in good health and CMV-seronegative. CDR3s include the opening cysteine and the closing phenylalanine or tryptophan. A D gene is named only where the DNA matches it firmly. Not every row has a clone size; where given, it reads once, few, many or a size class.

TRBJ1-5,TRBV19,.,TRBD1,14,CASSPGQINQPQHF,TGTGCCAGTAGTCCGGGACAGATCAATCAGCCCCAGCATTTT
TRBJ1-1,TRBV2,.,.,15,CASSEAGGENTEAFF,TGTGCCAGCAGTGAAGCAGGAGGAGAGAACACTGAAGCTTTCTTT
TRBJ2-1,TRBV4-1,few,.,12,CASSQEGRGKFF,TGCGCCAGCAGCCAAGAAGGCAGGGGAAAGTTCTTC
TRBJ2-3,TRBV7-8,.,TRBD2,14,CASSLMAGGDTQYF,TGTGCCAGCAGCTTAATGGCGGGAGGAGATACGCAGTATTTT
TRBJ2-3,TRBV7-9,.,TRBD1,15,CASSLPGGYTDTQYF,TGTGCCAGCAGTCTCCCAGGGGGCTACACAGATACGCAGTATTTT
TRBJ2-7,TRBV5-4,.,TRBD2,17,CASSRSPTSGREYEQYF,TGTGCCAGCAGCCGTAGCCCGACTAGCGGGAGGGAGTACGAGCAGTACTTC
TRBJ2-3,TRBV7-2,.,.,15,CASSLVAGNGDTQYF,TGTGCCAGCAGCTTAGTAGCAGGGAACGGAGATACGCAGTATTTT
TRBJ2-7,TRBV7-2,once,TRBD2,15,CASTRSGGGGYEQYF,TGTGCCAGCACCAGAAGCGGGGGGGGAGGATACGAGCAGTACTTC
TRBJ2-6,TRBV27,.,.,18,CASGPAARALSGANVLTF,TGTGCCAGCGGACCGGCCGCGAGGGCGTTGTCTGGGGCCAACGTCCTGACTTTC
TRBJ2-1,TRBV5-1,.,TRBD2,19,CASSPRDGGTSGTYNEQFF,TGCGCCAGCAGCCCGCGGGACGGCGGGACTAGCGGAACCTACAATGAGCAGTTCTTC
TRBJ1-1,TRBV7-9,.,TRBD1,14,CASSVDRVTSEAFF,TGTGCCAGCAGCGTCGACAGGGTAACTTCCGAAGCTTTCTTT
TRBJ1-1,TRBV6-6,few,.,16,CASSLGGTSLNTEAFF,TGTGCCAGTAGCTTAGGGGGAACCTCCTTGAACACTGAAGCTTTCTTT
TRBJ1-6,TRBV25-1,few,TRBD1,13,CASRRGTDSPLHF,TGTGCCAGCAGGAGGGGGACAGATTCACCCCTCCACTTT
TRBJ2-1,TRBV7-2,.,.,15,CASSSFRGYYNEQFF,TGTGCCAGCAGCTCCTTCAGGGGATACTACAATGAGCAGTTCTTC
TRBJ2-2,TRBV2,.,.,13,CASSEARAGELFF,TGTGCCAGCAGTGAAGCGAGGGCCGGGGAGCTGTTTTTT
TRBJ2-5,TRBV5-1,.,TRBD2,16,CASSWEASGGSGTQYF,TGCGCCAGCAGTTGGGAGGCTAGCGGCGGATCCGGGACCCAGTACTTC
TRBJ2-1,TRBV11-2,.,.,13,CASSSGVGNEQFF,TGTGCCAGCAGCTCAGGGGTAGGCAATGAGCAGTTCTTC
TRBJ2-2,TRBV19,.,.,14,CASSLGAHTGELFF,TGTGCCAGTAGTCTGGGGGCGCACACCGGGGAGCTGTTTTTT
TRBJ2-7,TRBV5-1,few,TRBD2,14,CASSFGSGSGEQYF,TGCGCCAGCAGCTTTGGTAGCGGGAGTGGCGAGCAGTACTTC
TRBJ2-2,TRBV7-9,few,.,14,CASSPRRGLGELFF,TGTGCCAGCAGCCCCCGGAGGGGGCTAGGGGAGCTGTTTTTT
TRBJ2-1,TRBV7-9,.,TRBD2,14,CASKPGGGYNEQFF,TGTGCCAGCAAACCGGGGGGAGGCTACAATGAGCAGTTCTTC
TRBJ1-1,TRBV6-5,.,.,14,CASSYQGTNTEAFF,TGTGCCAGCAGTTACCAGGGAACAAACACTGAAGCTTTCTTT
TRBJ1-1,TRBV18,.,.,15,CASLKPGGLNTEAFF,TGTGCCAGCTTAAAACCGGGAGGACTAAACACTGAAGCTTTCTTT
TRBJ2-1,TRBV5-4,.,.,17,CASSPRPRDISYNEQFF,TGTGCCAGCAGCCCACGTCCCCGGGATATCTCCTACAATGAGCAGTTCTTC
TRBJ2-2,TRBV11-3,.,.,18,CASRPGIMKSANTGELFF,TGTGCCAGCAGGCCGGGGATCATGAAATCAGCGAACACCGGGGAGCTGTTTTTT
TRBJ2-2,TRBV5-4,.,TRBD2,15,CASSTTSGRGRELFF,TGTGCCAGCAGCACAACTAGCGGGAGAGGAAGGGAGCTGTTTTTT
TRBJ1-5,TRBV18,few,TRBD1,13,CASSADRGQPQHF,TGTGCCAGCTCAGCGGACAGGGGGCAGCCCCAGCATTTT
TRBJ1-5,TRBV4-3,.,.,16,CASSQSVRFSNQPQHF,TGCGCCAGCAGCCAGAGCGTAAGGTTTAGCAATCAGCCCCAGCATTTT
TRBJ2-5,TRBV10-3,.,TRBD1,16,CAISDSDRGREETQYF,TGTGCCATCAGTGATTCCGACAGGGGGCGTGAGGAGACCCAGTACTTC
TRBJ2-7,TRBV5-6,.,TRBD2,15,CASSSISGSRYEQYF,TGTGCCAGCAGCTCTATTAGCGGGAGCAGGTACGAGCAGTACTTC
TRBJ2-1,TRBV7-6,.,.,11,CASSLLDEQFF,TGTGCCAGCAGCTTATTAGATGAGCAGTTCTTC